The 32 T cell receptor beta chains reported below all come from one sample, sequenced in a study of shared clonotypes between healthy human individuals. TCRdb's copy holds only in-frame clones and misses some; the assay was immunoSEQ multiplex PCR. This repertoire shows around 2.5 million clones, 80% to 95% found once; its top ten account for 0.36%. Sequencing was done on a sample of naive CD4+ T cells from PBMCs. Subset specified: CD45RA+ positively selected. The receptor source for this set is a young man in good health. Some clones in this sample may be carry-over from other donors' samples.

The chain couples TRBV30 to TRBJ2-2, with D possibly TRBD2 on 6 matching bases. CDR1 GTSNPN and CDR2 SVGIG come from the germline V gene (reference sequence). Trimming removed 3 bases from V and 4 bases from J, with 15 bases in between. This CDR3 is built from 15 residues. The CDR3 reads CAWSPGVWGTGELFF. The CDR3 DNA is TGTGCCTGGAGCCCGGGAGTCTGGGGCACCGGGGAGCTGTTTTTT. Using reference TRBV30 and TRBJ2-2 for the parts outside the CDR3, the full variable domain is SQTIHQWPATLVQPVGSPLSLECTVEGTSNPNLYWYRQAAGRGLQLLFYSVGIGQISSEVPQNLSASRPQDRQFILSSKKLLLSDSGFYLCAWSPGVWGTGELFFGEGSRLTVL.

The CDR3 here is CASSAFGTPAFYGYTF. The CDR3 DNA follows: TGTGCCAGTAGTGCGTTCGGGACCCCGGCTTTCTATGGCTACACCTTC. This chain connects TRBV19 to TRBJ1-2; TRBD1 is a possible D gene (5 bases). Trimming stripped 5 bases from V and 4 bases from J, with 20 bases between. Germline V gene sequence: CDR1 LNHDA, CDR2 SQIVND (reference sequence). The CDR3 length is 16 residues.

The rearrangement links TRBV6-1 to TRBJ2-6; D ambiguous. The CDR3 is made up of 14 amino acids. Per the germline V gene, CDR1 is MNHNS and CDR2 is SASEGT. V gave up 4 bases and J gave up 3 bases, with 7 bases separating them. As DNA, the CDR3 is TGTGCCAGCAGTGCTTGGAGTGGGGCCAACGTCCTGACTTTC. It translates to CASSAWSGANVLTF.

The chain has TRBV5-1 and TRBJ2-1, with a possible D match to TRBD2 (8 bases). The germline gives CDR1 SGHRS, CDR2 YFSETQ. The V end was cut by 3 bases, the J end by 3 bases, with 22 bases between. There are 18 residues in the CDR3. CDR3 sequence: CASSSIGGQSGSYNEQFF. The DNA of the CDR3 is TGCGCCAGCAGCTCAATCGGGGGACAGAGCGGGAGCTACAATGAGCAGTTCTTC.

For this clone: Other DNA sequences in this specimen translate into the identical CDR3. This CDR3 reads CASRGGETQYF. The CDR3 bases are TGTGCCAGCAGGGGAGGAGAGACCCAGTACTTC. The chain couples TRBV28 to TRBJ2-5; perhaps TRBD2 as D (6 bases). This CDR3 has 11 residues. The germline gives CDR1 MDHEN, CDR2 SYDVKM. Trimming took off 6 bases at V and 4 bases at J, with 6 bases between the two ends.

This clone was seen a handful of times. This chain joins TRBV5-1 and TRBJ2-2, with a weak D call TRBD1 (5 bases). V gave up 4 bases and J gave up 2 bases, with 15 bases separating them. Germline V gives CDR1 SGHRS, CDR2 YFSETQ. This CDR3 has 16 residues. This CDR3 reads CASSLGQGPNTGELFF. In nucleotides, the CDR3 is TGCGCCAGCAGCCTCGGGCAGGGTCCTAACACCGGGGAGCTGTTTTTT.

The V and J genes are TRBV5-6 and TRBJ2-2; 7 positions match TRBD2. V gave up 2 bases and J gave up 1 base; unmatched junction bases: 5. The CDR3 is 16 amino acids. Germline loops: CDR1 SGHDT, CDR2 YYEEEE. CDR3 DNA: TGTGCCAGCAGCTTCCTTGGCGGGAGGAACACCGGGGAGCTGTTTTTT. Translated, it gives CASSFLGGRNTGELFF.

V is TRBV25-1 and J is TRBJ1-1; 8 bases map to TRBD1. CDR3 size: 15 residues. Trimming at V came to 3 bases and at J to 6 bases, leaving 9 bases not matched to a gene. Looked up from germline, CDR1 is MGHDK and CDR2 is SYGVNS. Here the CDR3 DNA reads TGTGCCAGCAGTGACCCAGGGGGCGCGTCCGCTGAAGCTTTCTTT. It is translated as CASSDPGGASAEAFF.

A remark on this clone: This sample also contains other DNA sequences that code for the same CDR3. The chain links TRBV9 to TRBJ2-1; 7 nucleotides align to TRBD2. This CDR3 comprises 15 residues. In germline, CDR1 is SGDLS, CDR2 YYNGEE. V lost 3 bases to trimming and J lost 4 bases; unmatched junction nucleotides: 7. The CDR3 DNA is TGTGCCAGCAGCGCAAGGGACTACCCTTACAATGAGCAGTTCTTC. Its translation: CASSARDYPYNEQFF.

The chain couples TRBV11-2 to TRBJ2-2, with D perhaps TRBD1 (5 bases). Germline CDR1 SGHAT, CDR2 FQNNGV. V lost 5 bases, J lost 7 bases, and 17 bases lay in between. The CDR3 length is 15 residues. DNA for the CDR3: TGTGCCAGCAGCCTAAGGGGCAGGCCGGGCGGGGAGCTGTTTTTT. Protein product: CASSLRGRPGGELFF. Filled out from reference TRBV11-2 and TRBJ2-2, the complete variable domain reads EAGVAQSPRYKIIEKRQSVAFWCNPISGHATLYWYQQILGQGPKLLIQFQNNGVVDDSQLPKDRFSAERLKGVDSTLKIQPAKLEDSAVYLCASSLRGRPGGELFFGEGSRLTVL.

The CDR3 sequence is CASSPNGQGNTGELFF. CDR3 coding DNA: TGTGCCAGCTCACCTAATGGACAGGGAAACACCGGGGAGCTGTTTTTT. The genes are TRBV18 and TRBJ2-2; 8 bases are shared with TRBD1. This CDR3 region has 16 residues. Trimming cost V 3 bases and J 2 bases; bases outside gene matches: 5. The germline V gene has CDR1 KGHSH and CDR2 LQKENI.

The J gene is TRBJ1-2, the V gene TRBV15; a possible D gene is TRBD1 (6 bases). The CDR3 extends over 17 amino acids. Between the trimmed V and J ends, which lost 1 base and 4 bases, there was a span of 19 bases. The germline gives CDR1 LNHNV, CDR2 YYDKDF (reference sequence). The CDR3 DNA is TGTGCCACCAGCAGAGTTGGGAGGGGGACGGTAGGCTATGGCTACACCTTC. Translation: CATSRVGRGTVGYGYTF. Drawing the rest from reference TRBV15 and TRBJ1-2, the complete variable domain is DAMVIQNPRYQVTQFGKPVTLSCSQTLNHNVMYWYQQKSSQAPKLLFHYYDKDFNNEADTPDNFQSRRPNTSFCFLDIRSPGLGDTAMYLCATSRVGRGTVGYGYTFGSGTRLTVV.

The table lists this clone with a count of one. This chain connects TRBV7-2 to TRBJ2-1; D possibly uses TRBD1 or TRBD2 (6 bases each). Germline lookup yields CDR1 SGHTA and CDR2 FQGNSA. This CDR3 contains 12 residues. Trimming pared 3 bases from V and 13 bases from J, leaving 13 bases between. CDR3 nucleotides: TGTGCCAGCAGCTTTACCGCGGGACAACAGTTCTTC. Translated, it gives CASSFTAGQQFF.

Comments on this clone: Other DNA sequences within the sample encode an identical CDR3. The chain uses TRBV20-1 and TRBJ1-6; D gene unclear. The germline V and J ends were trimmed by 1 base and 10 bases, with 5 bases remaining between them. CDR1 DFQATT and CDR2 SNEGSKA come from the germline V gene (reference sequence). The CDR3 contains 11 residues. In nucleotides, the CDR3 is TGCAGTGCTAGAGTTGGGTCACCCCTCCACTTT. Translated: CSARVGSPLHF.

The chain uses TRBV25-1 and TRBJ1-4, with unresolved D. Looked up from germline, CDR1 is MGHDK and CDR2 is SYGVNS. The CDR3 is 16 residues long. V was pared by 7 bases and J by 3 bases, with 18 bases between. CDR3 loop: CASTTTKGGSNEKLFF. The DNA for the CDR3 is TGTGCCAGCACCACGACGAAGGGCGGGTCTAATGAAAAACTGTTTTTT.

The J gene is TRBJ1-2, the V gene TRBV19; D gene unclear. The CDR3 covers 15 residues. Trimming left V 5 bases short and J 2 bases short, with 15 bases between. Germline loops: CDR1 LNHDA, CDR2 SQIVND (reference sequence). For the CDR3, the DNA is TGTGCCAGTAGTCGGGCGGGGAATAGCAACTATGGCTACACCTTC. It codes for CASSRAGNSNYGYTF.

This chain links TRBV9 with TRBJ1-1, with 10 bases fitting TRBD1. There are 16 residues in the CDR3. V was clipped by 4 bases and J by 5 bases; unmatched bases: 11. Germline-derived CDR1 and CDR2 are SGDLS and YYNGEE. The DNA of the CDR3 is TGTGCCAGCAGCCCGCGGGACAGGGGAGTTGAGACTGAAGCTTTCTTT. Translating it yields CASSPRDRGVETEAFF.

This CDR3 reads CSVGRGYEQYF. The CDR3 DNA is TGCAGTGTAGGCAGGGGGTACGAGCAGTACTTC. V is TRBV20-1 and J is TRBJ2-7; 7 bases align to TRBD1. The J segment lost 4 bases and the V segment lost 7 bases, leaving 4 bases of the junction unmatched. The germline CDR1 and CDR2 sequences are DFQATT and SNEGSKA (reference sequence). The CDR3 is made up of 11 amino acids.

The rearrangement uses TRBV6-6 and TRBJ2-5; 7 bases are shared with TRBD1. V lost 6 bases to trimming and J lost 1 base; unmatched junction nucleotides: 11. The CDR3 sequence is 16 residues long. CDR1 MNHNY and CDR2 SVGAGI come from the germline V gene (reference sequence). The CDR3 DNA follows: TGTGCCAGCAGCCGTTTCGCAGGGGGTGGCCAAGAGACCCAGTACTTC. Translating gives CASSRFAGGGQETQYF.

The chain carries TRBV11-3 and TRBJ2-1; the D is unclear. Per germline, CDR1 SGHNT and CDR2 YENEEA. The CDR3 has 11 amino acids. Trimming took off 7 bases at V and 4 bases at J, with 5 bases between the two ends. For the CDR3, the DNA is TGTGCCAGCACCCGGTACAATGAGCAGTTCTTC. Protein: CASTRYNEQFF.

The chain couples TRBV5-1 to TRBJ2-1, with 7 bases matching TRBD2. From germline, CDR1 is SGHRS and CDR2 YFSETQ. The CDR3 loop spans 15 amino acids. V shed 4 bases, J shed 2 bases, and the junction held 6 bases outside the gene matches. CDR3 DNA: TGCGCCAGCAGCCTAGCGGATCCTACCTACAATGAGCAGTTCTTC. It specifies CASSLADPTYNEQFF.

This chain uses TRBV28 with TRBJ2-6, with D hard to call. With 2 bases removed from V and 2 bases from J, the gap between germline ends came to 10 bases. The CDR3 contains 16 residues. The germline CDR1 and CDR2 sequences are MDHEN and SYDVKM. The DNA for the CDR3 is TGTGCCAGCAGTTTAGGATCGCAAGCTGGGGCCAACGTCCTGACTTTC. Protein product: CASSLGSQAGANVLTF.

The sample holds a few counts of this clone. This chain links TRBV7-8 with TRBJ1-5; D possibly corresponds to TRBD1 (6 bases). The CDR3 sequence is 16 residues long. Germline lookup yields CDR1 SGHVS and CDR2 FQNEAQ. Trimming cost V 4 bases and J 4 bases, with 17 bases left between them. CDR3: CASSSERAGANQPQHF. DNA for the CDR3: TGTGCCAGCAGCTCCGAACGGGCAGGGGCAAATCAGCCCCAGCATTTT.

This rearrangement joins TRBV28 to TRBJ2-1, with D hard to call. The V and J ends lost 10 bases and 9 bases respectively, with 22 bases between them. The CDR3 sequence is 14 residues long. Germline V gene data show CDR1 as MDHEN and CDR2 as SYDVKM. The CDR3 DNA reads TGTGCCACCTTCCTCCCCCTCCTGAGTAGTGAGCAGTTCTTC. The encoded protein is CATFLPLLSSEQFF. Complete variable domain (other parts from reference TRBV28 and TRBJ2-1): DVKVTQSSRYLVKRTGEKVFLECVQDMDHENMFWYRQDPGLGLRLIYFSYDVKMKEKGDIPEGYSVSREKKERFSLILESASTNQTSMYLCATFLPLLSSEQFFGPGTRLTVL.

This chain uses TRBV6-1 with TRBJ2-3; TRBD2 matches at 12 bases. CDR1 is MNHNS, CDR2 SASEGT, per germline. The CDR3 consists of 17 residues. V was clipped by 4 bases and J by 2 bases; unmatched bases: 7. CDR3 in DNA: TGTGCCAGCAGTGCTCTTCTAGCGGGAGGGATCACAGATACGCAGTATTTT. Translated: CASSALLAGGITDTQYF.

The V call is TRBV6-6, the J call TRBJ2-6; D not resolved. Germline CDR1 MNHNY, CDR2 SVGAGI (reference sequence). The V gene lost 6 bases and the J gene lost 0 bases, with 3 bases spanning the gap. This CDR3 contains 13 residues. The CDR3 DNA reads TGTGCCAGCAGCCGCTCTGGGGCCAACGTCCTGACTTTC. It is translated as CASSRSGANVLTF.

The rearrangement joins TRBV29-1 to TRBJ2-1; D may correspond to TRBD1 or TRBD2 (6 bases each). Per the germline V gene, CDR1 is SQVTM and CDR2 is ANQGSEA. CDR3 size: 16 residues. V shed 8 bases and J shed 0 bases, with 20 bases lying between them. The chain's CDR3 is CSSRGQDRSSYNEQFF. Here the CDR3 DNA reads TGCAGCTCCCGGGGGCAGGATCGGTCCTCCTACAATGAGCAGTTCTTC.

The gene calls are TRBV7-8 and TRBJ2-7, with D tentatively TRBD1 (6 bases). Germline V gene data show CDR1 as SGHVS and CDR2 as FQNEAQ. The V end was cut by 5 bases, the J end by 3 bases, with 14 bases between. The CDR3 is 14 residues long. The CDR3 DNA is TGTGCCAGCAGCCCTACCGGGACACACTACGAGCAGTACTTC. This translates into CASSPTGTHYEQYF.

The DNA for the CDR3 is TGTGCCAGCAGCCTCGAGGGAGGCCGAGCTTTAGGCTACACCTTC. It encodes CASSLEGGRALGYTF. The chain carries TRBV5-6 and TRBJ1-2; no firm D call. V lost 4 bases to trimming and J lost 8 bases, with 21 bases between them. Germline values: CDR1 SGHDT, CDR2 YYEEEE. The CDR3 sequence is 15 residues long.

In its sample, this clone was seen a few times. The chain has TRBV30 and TRBJ1-5, with D unclear. Germline assignment: CDR1 GTSNPN and CDR2 SVGIG (reference sequence). Trimming pared 3 bases from V and 6 bases from J, leaving 12 bases between. The CDR3 totals 13 residues. CDR3 protein: CAWSERWGQPQHF. The CDR3 bases are TGTGCCTGGAGCGAACGCTGGGGTCAGCCCCAGCATTTT.

The chain has TRBV18 and TRBJ2-1; 9 bases are a match to TRBD1. CDR3 length: 15 residues. CDR1 and CDR2 (germline): KGHSH, LQKENI. V lost 3 bases, J lost 6 bases, and 6 bases stayed unmatched. CDR3 DNA: TGTGCCAGCTCACCGGGACAGGGTTTTCGCAATGAGCAGTTCTTC. Amino acid sequence: CASSPGQGFRNEQFF. Full variable domain (remainder filled in from reference TRBV18 and TRBJ2-1): NAGVMQNPRHLVRRRGQEARLRCSPMKGHSHVYWYRQLPEEGLKFMVYLQKENIIDESGMPKERFSAEFPKEGPSILRIQQVVRGDSAAYFCASSPGQGFRNEQFFGPGTRLTVL.

The V gene is TRBV19, the J gene TRBJ2-3, with D maybe TRBD2 (6 bases). The germline CDR1 and CDR2 sequences are LNHDA and SQIVND (reference sequence). There are 15 residues in the CDR3. Trimming took 6 bases from V and 1 from J, leaving 14 bases between them. The CDR3 protein is CASRSGGIGTDTQYF. The DNA for the CDR3 is TGTGCCAGTAGGTCTGGCGGGATTGGCACAGATACGCAGTATTTT.